Presented here are 18 T cell receptor beta chains from one specimen sequenced in a study of shared T cell receptors in the human thymus. Data came from immunoSEQ multiplex PCR; TCRdb stores just in-frame clones and leaves some out. The sample includes 500,000 to 550,000 clones, 75% to 85% of them seen just once. These data also formed part of another study, on human thymus T cells.

The sample taken for sequencing was thymocytes. Every receptor here comes from a boy under three years old with a congenital heart defect.

J is TRBJ2-3 and V is TRBV29-1, with D hard to call. V was cut by 0 bases and J by 4 bases, with 17 bases left in between. CDR3 length: 16 amino acids. Germline V gene sequence: CDR1 SQVTM, CDR2 ANQGSEA. The CDR3 loop reads CSVEDPSVTVPDTQYF. The CDR3 DNA is TGCAGCGTTGAAGATCCCAGCGTTACCGTCCCAGATACGCAGTATTTT.

This chain uses TRBV25-1 with TRBJ2-3, with TRBD2 matching over 14 bases. Trimming at V came to 3 bases and at J to 3 bases, leaving 5 bases not matched to a gene. Germline V gene data show CDR1 as MGHDK and CDR2 as SYGVNS. The CDR3 is made up of 17 amino acids. In DNA, the CDR3 is TGTGCCAGCAGTGAGACTAGCGGGAGGGCTGGGACAGATACGCAGTATTTT. Encoded protein: CASSETSGRAGTDTQYF.

The gene calls are TRBV7-9 and TRBJ2-7; weak D call: TRBD2 (5 bases). V was shortened by 5 bases and J by 5 bases, with 16 bases between the two germline ends. The length of the CDR3 is 14 residues. Per germline, CDR1 SEHNR and CDR2 FQNEAQ (reference sequence). The DNA of the CDR3 is TGTGCCAGCAGCCCAACCCCCAGGCGGGACGAGCAGTACTTC. Translation: CASSPTPRRDEQYF.

This rearrangement joins TRBV5-6 to TRBJ2-3; the match to TRBD2 covers 9 bases. Looked up from germline, CDR1 is SGHDT and CDR2 is YYEEEE. This CDR3 has 16 residues. V was pared by 4 bases and J by 14 bases, with 20 bases of the junction left unmatched. In nucleotides, the CDR3 is TGTGCCAGCAGCAGGAAGGGGCGGTCTAGCGGGAAAGGGTGGTATTTT. It translates to CASSRKGRSSGKGWYF.

CDR3 sequence (DNA): TGTGCCAGCAGCCATGTGCGGGAACGTGGCTACGAGCAGTACTTC. Protein: CASSHVRERGYEQYF. This chain uses TRBV5-6 with TRBJ2-7; TRBD2 might be the D (6 bases). The CDR3 is 15 residues long. V was cut by 4 bases and J by 3 bases, with 17 bases left in between. From germline, CDR1 is SGHDT and CDR2 YYEEEE.

The rearrangement uses TRBV29-1 and TRBJ2-1, with TRBD1 matching over 7 bases. Looked up from germline, CDR1 is SQVTM and CDR2 is ANQGSEA. This CDR3 region has 13 residues. The ends lost 3 bases at V and 2 bases at J; junction bases unmatched: 1. CDR3 nucleotide sequence: TGCAGCGTTGAGGGACAGACCTACAATGAGCAGTTCTTC. Protein sequence: CSVEGQTYNEQFF.

V and J are TRBV2 and TRBJ1-2; D is ambiguous. With 7 bases removed from V and 4 bases from J, the gap between germline ends came to 7 bases. CDR1 is SNHLY and CDR2 is FYNNEI in the germline V gene. This CDR3 has 11 residues. CDR3 sequence (DNA): TGTGCCAGCAACGGGAGCTATGGCTACACCTTC. This translates into CASNGSYGYTF.

The chain has TRBV5-4 and TRBJ2-1, with a tentative D call TRBD2 (6 bases). Trimming took 4 bases from V and 8 from J, leaving 22 bases between them. This CDR3 spans 16 amino acids. Germline CDR1 SGHNT, CDR2 YYREEE (reference sequence). CDR3 sequence (DNA): TGTGCCAGCAGCCAGAGGGGTAGCGGCGCCCGGGATGAGCAGTTCTTC. Translated, it gives CASSQRGSGARDEQFF.

This clone was found once. This rearrangement joins TRBV2 to TRBJ2-5, with 8 bases identical to TRBD2. This CDR3 contains 16 residues. V was clipped by 2 bases and J by 2 bases; unmatched bases: 7. CDR1 is SNHLY and CDR2 is FYNNEI in the germline V gene. CDR3 residues: CASSEPEAGDQETQYF. The CDR3 DNA reads as TGTGCCAGCAGTGAACCCGAAGCGGGAGATCAAGAGACCCAGTACTTC.

The chain uses TRBV4-1 and TRBJ2-3; D gene ambiguous. The germline V and J ends were trimmed by 0 bases and 0 bases, with 10 bases remaining between them. The CDR3 consists of 16 residues. Germline CDR1 reads MGHRA; CDR2 reads YSYEKL. CDR3 amino acids: CASSQDPGESTDTQYF. CDR3 DNA sequence: TGCGCCAGCAGCCAAGATCCGGGTGAAAGCACAGATACGCAGTATTTT.

This clone was counted only a few times. CDR3 residues: CASSLARAGDRAHRGYTF. Here the CDR3 DNA reads TGCGCCAGCAGCTTGGCCAGAGCAGGGGATCGCGCTCACCGTGGCTACACCTTC. V gene TRBV5-1 combines with J gene TRBJ1-2, with D possibly matching TRBD1 (6 bases). The V gene lost 0 bases and the J gene lost 7 bases, with 25 bases spanning the gap. CDR1 and CDR2 (germline): SGHRS, YFSETQ. There are 18 residues in the CDR3.

The CDR3 DNA sequence: TGTGCCAGCAGCCTTCCGGGACTAGCGGGCCTAGATACGCAGTATTTT. It encodes CASSLPGLAGLDTQYF. The V gene is TRBV4-2, the J gene TRBJ2-3; 12 bases line up with TRBD2. V lost 4 bases and J lost 5; bases outside the gene matches: 7. Germline CDR1 reads LGHNA; CDR2 reads YNFKEQ. This CDR3 contains 16 residues.

V is TRBV7-8 and J is TRBJ2-7, with 10 bases lining up with TRBD1. Germline assignment: CDR1 SGHVS and CDR2 FQNEAQ. V gave up 5 bases and J gave up 0 bases; unmatched junction bases: 7. The CDR3 contains 16 residues. The CDR3 nucleotides read TGTGCCAGCAGCCCCGGACAGGGGGAATCCTCCTACGAGCAGTACTTC. This sequence encodes CASSPGQGESSYEQYF.

This rearrangement joins TRBV6-5 to TRBJ1-2; D gene ambiguous. The CDR3 spans 14 residues. Trimming pared 5 bases from V and 7 bases from J, leaving 17 bases between. From germline, CDR1 is MNHEY and CDR2 SVGAGI. As DNA, the CDR3 is TGTGCCAGCAGTCAACCGCCCCTCGGGATTGGCTACACCTTC. It specifies CASSQPPLGIGYTF.

This sequence joins TRBV10-3 and TRBJ2-3; TRBD2 aligns across 12 bases. The junction had 5 bases not matched to a gene; V was cut back by 6 bases and J by 4 bases. The CDR3 spans 15 residues. From germline, CDR1 is ENHRY and CDR2 SYGVKD. CDR3 residues: CAIRLAGGPADTQYF. CDR3 DNA sequence: TGTGCCATCAGGCTAGCGGGAGGGCCCGCAGATACGCAGTATTTT.

As DNA, the CDR3 is TGTGCCAGCAGCCTGGACAGATCGAACACTGAAGCTTTCTTT. It encodes CASSLDRSNTEAFF. V is TRBV21-1 and J is TRBJ1-1; the table's D call of TRBD1 was not tested on the DNA. TRBV21-1 is an annotated pseudogene. There are 14 residues in the CDR3.

This chain uses TRBV28 with TRBJ2-3, with TRBD2 matching over 8 bases. Germline trimming cut 2 bases from V and 6 bases from J; bases unmatched to any gene: 7. This CDR3 is 15 amino acids long. The germline V gene encodes CDR1 MDHEN and CDR2 SYDVKM. CDR3 protein: CASSLRGRPEDTQYF. Written as DNA, the CDR3 is TGTGCCAGCAGTTTACGCGGGAGGCCCGAGGATACGCAGTATTTT.

This clone was recorded once. The chain recombines TRBV28 with TRBJ1-1, with D tentatively TRBD1 (5 bases). Between the trimmed V and J ends, which lost 3 bases and 4 bases, there was a span of 12 bases. The CDR3 length is 14 residues. The V gene's germline CDR1 is MDHEN and CDR2 SYDVKM. Written as DNA, the CDR3 is TGTGCCAGCAGTTTTACCTTAGGGGCCACTGAAGCTTTCTTT. Translated: CASSFTLGATEAFF.